Listed below are T cell receptor beta chains from one sample, sequenced in a study of OX40 agonist ivuxolimab in advanced cancers. Produced via immunoSEQ multiplex PCR; TCRdb's table is partial and in-frame only. The table has tens of thousands of clones, 92% seen once. The specimen comprised CD4+ or CD8+ T cells sorted from blood, sampled in a trial of the OX40 agonist ivuxolimab. The source is an adult with an advanced solid tumor such as melanoma, head and neck, liver or kidney cancer. CDR3s include the opening cysteine and the closing phenylalanine or tryptophan. A D gene is named only where the DNA matches it firmly. Clone size is shown for a subset of rows, as once, few, many or a class of expanded clone.

cdr3_aa cdr3_nt cdr3_length j_call v_call d_call clone_size
CAWSPDSFHEQYF TGTGCCTGGAGCCCGGACAGTTTCCACGAGCAGTACTTC 13 TRBJ2-7 TRBV30 NA NA
CASSKSQPGEVNGELFF TGTGCCAGCTCAAAATCGCAGCCGGGGGAAGTGAACGGGGAGCTGTTTTTT 17 TRBJ2-2 TRBV18 NA NA
CASSDRGGEQYF TGTGCCAGCAGTGACAGGGGTGGTGAGCAGTACTTC 12 TRBJ2-7 TRBV6-1 NA NA
CASSLTGPVYEQYF TGTGCCAGCAGTTTGACAGGGCCAGTTTACGAGCAGTACTTC 14 TRBJ2-7 TRBV2 TRBD1 NA
CAWSGQTLTEAFF TGTGCCTGGAGTGGACAGACATTGACTGAAGCTTTCTTT 13 TRBJ1-1 TRBV30 NA NA
CASSLKPGQTQETQYF TGCGCCAGCAGCTTGAAACCTGGACAGACTCAAGAGACCCAGTACTTC 16 TRBJ2-5 TRBV5-1 NA NA
CAISPTGAPTNYGYTF TGTGCCATCAGTCCCACAGGGGCTCCCACTAACTATGGCTACACCTTC 16 TRBJ1-2 TRBV10-3 TRBD1 NA
CASSQGGDGAEAFF TGCGCCAGCAGCCAAGGTGGGGATGGCGCTGAAGCTTTCTTT 14 TRBJ1-1 TRBV5-1 NA NA
CTSSQAAEQYF TGCACCAGCAGCCAAGCGGCCGAGCAGTACTTC 11 TRBJ2-7 TRBV1 NA NA
CASSRTSFGSGSGELFF TGTGCCAGCAGCCGTACCTCGTTCGGGAGTGGTTCCGGGGAGCTGTTTTTT 17 TRBJ2-2 TRBV27 NA NA
CSVAPSGTDSGNTIYF TGCAGCGTTGCCCCCTCCGGGACAGATTCTGGAAACACCATATATTTT 16 TRBJ1-3 TRBV29-1 TRBD1 NA
CASSPSTGVDTEAFF TGTGCCAGCAGCCCATCGACAGGGGTAGACACTGAAGCTTTCTTT 15 TRBJ1-1 TRBV7-9 TRBD1 NA
CASSLRPSGSRDDTGELFF TGTGCCAGCAGCTTAAGACCCTCCGGCAGCAGGGACGACACCGGGGAGCTGTTTTTT 19 TRBJ2-2 TRBV7-9 NA NA
CASSDSGGAAAGGGGLFF TGTGCCAGCAGTGACTCAGGGGGCGCCGCGGCTGGGGGGGGCGGACTGTTTTTT 18 TRBJ1-4 TRBV9 TRBD1 NA
CASSFPPGGEPGELFF TGTGCCAGTAGTTTCCCCCCGGGGGGGGAACCCGGGGAGCTGTTTTTT 16 TRBJ2-2 TRBV19 TRBD2 once
CASRGQVSPEQYF TGTGCCAGCAGGGGACAGGTCAGTCCTGAGCAGTACTTC 13 TRBJ2-7 TRBV6-5 TRBD1 few
CASSPGITADTQYF TGTGCCAGCTCACCAGGGATTACAGCAGATACGCAGTATTTT 14 TRBJ2-3 TRBV18 NA once
CASSRGSNTEAFF TGTGCCAGCTCACGCGGATCGAACACTGAAGCTTTCTTT 13 TRBJ1-1 TRBV18 NA NA
CASSSAAAGQQTEAFF TGTGCCAGCAGCTCGGCGGCGGCAGGGCAGCAAACTGAAGCTTTCTTT 16 TRBJ1-1 TRBV11-1 NA NA
CASSLAGDDYGYTF TGCGCCAGCAGCTTGGCAGGGGACGACTATGGCTACACCTTC 14 TRBJ1-2 TRBV5-1 NA few
CASSDDPWGGSDTQYF TGTGCCAGCAGTGATGACCCGTGGGGAGGGTCAGATACGCAGTATTTT 16 TRBJ2-3 TRBV2 TRBD2 NA
CAWSVRPTAYEQYF TGTGCCTGGAGTGTAAGGCCCACGGCCTACGAGCAGTACTTC 14 TRBJ2-7 TRBV30 NA NA
CASSSRIGTGELFF TGTGCCAGCAGTTCCAGAATAGGCACCGGGGAGCTGTTTTTT 14 TRBJ2-2 TRBV27 NA NA
CASSIQTGQYPYEQYF TGTGCCAGTAGTATTCAGACGGGACAGTACCCCTACGAGCAGTACTTC 16 TRBJ2-7 TRBV19 TRBD1 NA
CASSLRDRDYEQYF TGTGCCAGCTCACTTAGGGACAGGGACTACGAGCAGTACTTC 14 TRBJ2-7 TRBV18 TRBD1 NA
CASSPGHQTSGGTDTQYF TGCGCCAGCAGCCCGGGACACCAAACTAGCGGGGGCACAGATACGCAGTATTTT 18 TRBJ2-3 TRBV10-1 TRBD2 NA
CASSVEDRGLVDQYF TGTGCCAGCAGCGTAGAAGATCGAGGGTTGGTTGACCAGTACTTC 15 TRBJ2-5 TRBV9 NA NA